This TCR beta chain stems from a study of cytomegalovirus exposure and HLA in healthy donors. Vbeta (60) and Jbeta (13) primers were used in the PCR. Clones were read by immunoSEQ multiplex PCR, and TCRdb kept only the in-frame ones, dropping some. The sample records tens of thousands of clones, over 70% being singletons. V lost 1 base, J lost 1 base, and 7 bases stayed unmatched. This CDR3 is built from 18 residues. Germline V gene sequence: CDR1 SGHVS, CDR2 FQNEAQ. Study-level points and caveats: Later on, an analysis found that several of the most significant clusters appeared to be linked to common viral pathogens, which included parvovirus B19. TCR beta V segments were, for the most part, productive about 87% or about 30% of the time in an earlier analysis. A later analysis showed HLA-associated TCR beta chains outstripping equally common others in clonal expansion.

With respect to this clone: Its antigen is unidentified.

The chain employs TRBV7-8 and TRBJ2-3; TRBD2 matches 11 bases. The TCR sequence derives from a man in his 60s in good health and CMV-seronegative. The sequenced sample consisted of PBMCs. The CDR3 DNA is TGTGCCAGCAGCTTAGTCGCACTAGCGGGGGCCCGCACAGATACGCAGTATTTT. This sequence encodes CASSLVALAGARTDTQYF.